This T cell receptor beta chain was sequenced for a study of T cells after posttransplantation cyclophosphamide. Regarding the study as a whole: Tissue-infiltrating T cells from skin or gut overlapped little with blood T cells. Donor CD8+ memory clones often dominated recipient blood repertoires at later times. Recipient CMV seropositivity and CMV reactivation strongly tracked TRB clonality.

This clone was recorded many times. Its antigen is unknown. The length of the CDR3 is 15 residues. V lost 0 bases and J lost 5, with 12 bases in between. Per germline, CDR1 SGHTA and CDR2 FQGTGA. Sequenced by immunoSEQ multiplex PCR; TCRdb stores in-frame clones only, minus some. Singletons are absent from the sample, which has tens of thousands of clones. This TCR was sampled from a man aged 50 to 60 in good health, CMV-negative, and a related stem cell transplant donor. Sequenced material: PBMCs. The rearrangement links TRBV7-3 to TRBJ2-3, with a weak D call TRBD2 (5 bases). DNA for the CDR3: TGTGCCAGCAGCTTAACGGCAACCGCGGGAGATACGCAGTATTTT. Translation: CASSLTATAGDTQYF.